A single sample gave rise to the 9 T cell receptor beta chains below, sequenced in a study of shared clonotypes between healthy human individuals. This table comes from immunoSEQ multiplex PCR, and its TCRdb copy is limited to in-frame clones, with some not included. The table includes about 1 million clones, under 80% detected once. Input material: memory CD4+ T cells sorted from blood. Subset indicated: CD45RA-negative fraction. The receptors shown here come from a man between 18 and 29 years old in good health.

This clone was seen just once. The rearrangement links TRBV6-6 to TRBJ2-2; D is undetermined. Germline-derived CDR1 and CDR2 are MNHNY and SVGAGI (reference sequence). This CDR3 contains 16 residues. V lost 6 bases to trimming and J lost 4 bases, with 18 bases between them. DNA for the CDR3: TGTGCCAGCAGACCCGACCGACGAAAGGGCACCGGGGAGCTGTTTTTT. Amino acid sequence: CASRPDRRKGTGELFF.

The chain is built from TRBV5-6 and TRBJ2-7; TRBD2 agrees at 10 bases. Unmatched junction bases numbered 8, after V lost 2 bases and J lost 3 bases. Germline CDR1 SGHDT, CDR2 YYEEEE. The CDR3 has 16 residues. CDR3 sequence: CASSFSGRPNLYEQYF. For the CDR3, the DNA is TGTGCCAGCAGCTTTAGCGGGAGGCCAAACCTCTACGAGCAGTACTTC.

The V call is TRBV30, the J call TRBJ1-6, with 7 bases lining up with TRBD1. CDR3 size: 14 residues. Unmatched junction bases numbered 7, after V lost 5 bases and J lost 6 bases. Germline CDR1 and CDR2: GTSNPN and SVGIG (reference sequence). CDR3 coding DNA: TGTGCCTGGCGCACGGGACAGCGTAATTCACCCCTCCACTTT. Its translation: CAWRTGQRNSPLHF.

The genes are TRBV4-3 and TRBJ2-1; tentatively, D is TRBD2 (6 bases). Trimming cost V 2 bases and J 5 bases, with 25 bases left between them. This CDR3 region has 19 residues. CDR1 is LGHNA and CDR2 is YSLEER in the germline V gene. The CDR3 DNA follows: TGCGCCAGCAGCCAATTAACAGGACTCCCCGGAGGGTGGAACAATGAGCAGTTCTTC. It yields the protein CASSQLTGLPGGWNNEQFF.

In its sample, this clone was seen once. This chain uses TRBV6-5 with TRBJ2-1; 9 nucleotides align to TRBD1. The length of the CDR3 is 15 residues. With V trimmed by 2 bases and J by 5 bases, 4 bases remained unmatched. CDR1 is MNHEY and CDR2 is SVGAGI in the germline V gene. CDR3 sequence: CASSYPGQGHNEQFF. The CDR3 nucleotides read TGTGCCAGCAGTTACCCGGGACAGGGACACAATGAGCAGTTCTTC.

The V call is TRBV9, the J call TRBJ1-1, with unresolved D. The CDR3 is made up of 14 amino acids. Trimming stripped 0 bases from V and 7 bases from J, with 13 bases between. CDR1 SGDLS and CDR2 YYNGEE come from the germline V gene. The CDR3 reads CASSVAEVGVEAFF. The CDR3 coding sequence is TGTGCCAGCAGCGTAGCAGAGGTAGGCGTTGAAGCTTTCTTT.

J is TRBJ1-6 and V is TRBV6-1; no clear D. V was shortened by 4 bases and J by 4 bases, with 8 bases between the two germline ends. Germline CDR1 reads MNHNS; CDR2 reads SASEGT. The CDR3 covers 14 residues. CDR3 protein: CASSGAIYNSPLHF. Here the CDR3 DNA reads TGTGCCAGCAGTGGGGCCATTTATAATTCACCCCTCCACTTT.

V is TRBV5-6 and J is TRBJ2-3; 8 positions match TRBD2. The germline gives CDR1 SGHDT, CDR2 YYEEEE. J gave up 3 bases and V 4 bases, and 4 bases lay outside the gene matches. The CDR3 length is 14 residues. CDR3: CASSPGLATDTQYF. DNA of the CDR3: TGTGCCAGCAGCCCCGGACTAGCTACAGATACGCAGTATTTT. Together with reference TRBV5-6 and TRBJ2-3, the CDR3 gives the full variable domain: DAGVTQSPTHLIKTRGQQVTLRCSPKSGHDTVSWYQQALGQGPQFIFQYYEEEERQRGNFPDRFSGHQFPNYSSELNVNALLLGDSALYLCASSPGLATDTQYFGPGTRLTVL.

The rearrangement links TRBV30 to TRBJ1-2; 10 bases match TRBD1. Germline trimming cut 5 bases from V and 5 bases from J; bases unmatched to any gene: 5. CDR1 and CDR2 from the germline V gene are GTSNPN and SVGIG (reference sequence). There are 13 residues in the CDR3. CDR3 in amino acids: CAWGDRGWYGYTF. CDR3 nucleotides: TGTGCCTGGGGGGACAGGGGATGGTATGGCTACACCTTC.